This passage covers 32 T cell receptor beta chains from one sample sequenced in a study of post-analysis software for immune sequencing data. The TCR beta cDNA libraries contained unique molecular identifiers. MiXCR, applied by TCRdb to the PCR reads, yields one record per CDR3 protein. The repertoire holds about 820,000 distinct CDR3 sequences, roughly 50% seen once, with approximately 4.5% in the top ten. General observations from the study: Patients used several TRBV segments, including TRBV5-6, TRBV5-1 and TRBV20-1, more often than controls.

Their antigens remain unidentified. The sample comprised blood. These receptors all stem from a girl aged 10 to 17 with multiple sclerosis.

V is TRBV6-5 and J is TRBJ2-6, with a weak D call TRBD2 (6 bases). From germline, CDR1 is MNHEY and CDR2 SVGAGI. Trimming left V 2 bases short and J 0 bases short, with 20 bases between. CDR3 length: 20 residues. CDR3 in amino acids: CASSYQDYGSQHSGANVLTF. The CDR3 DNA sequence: TGTGCCAGCAGTTACCAGGACTACGGTTCCCAACACTCTGGGGCCAACGTCCTGACTTTC.

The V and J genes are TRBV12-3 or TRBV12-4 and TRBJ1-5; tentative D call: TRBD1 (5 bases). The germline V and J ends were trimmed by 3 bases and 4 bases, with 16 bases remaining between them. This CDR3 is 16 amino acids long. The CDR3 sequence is CASSFWGEKGNQPQHF. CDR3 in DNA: TGTGCCAGCAGTTTCTGGGGGGAAAAGGGAAATCAGCCCCAGCATTTT.

CDR3 nucleotides: TGTGCCATCAGTGAGTCGACAGGGGATGACCAGTACTTC. This encodes CAISESTGDDQYF. This rearrangement joins TRBV10-3 to TRBJ2-5; the match to TRBD1 covers 8 bases. Germline lookup yields CDR1 ENHRY and CDR2 SYGVKD. The CDR3 spans 13 residues. V lost 0 bases and J lost 10; bases outside the gene matches: 4.

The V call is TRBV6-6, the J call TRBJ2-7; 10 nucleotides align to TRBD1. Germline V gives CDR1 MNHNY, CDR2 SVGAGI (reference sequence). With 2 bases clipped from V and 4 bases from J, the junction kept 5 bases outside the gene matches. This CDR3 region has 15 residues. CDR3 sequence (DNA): TGTGCCAGCAGTTACGGGACAGGGGAAGGATACGAGCAGTACTTC. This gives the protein CASSYGTGEGYEQYF.

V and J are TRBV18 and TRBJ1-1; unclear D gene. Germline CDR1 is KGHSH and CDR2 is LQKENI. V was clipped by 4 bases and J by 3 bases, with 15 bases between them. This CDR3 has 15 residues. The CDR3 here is CASSQRASPDTEAFF. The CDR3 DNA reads TGTGCCAGCTCACAGCGGGCTTCCCCTGACACTGAAGCTTTCTTT.

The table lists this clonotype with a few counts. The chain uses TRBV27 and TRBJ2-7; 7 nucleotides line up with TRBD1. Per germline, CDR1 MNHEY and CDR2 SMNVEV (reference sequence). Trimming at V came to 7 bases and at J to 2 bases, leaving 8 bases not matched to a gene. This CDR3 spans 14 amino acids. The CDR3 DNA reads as TGTGCCAGCACTCGACAGGGCGGAACCTACGAGCAGTACTTC. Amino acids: CASTRQGGTYEQYF.

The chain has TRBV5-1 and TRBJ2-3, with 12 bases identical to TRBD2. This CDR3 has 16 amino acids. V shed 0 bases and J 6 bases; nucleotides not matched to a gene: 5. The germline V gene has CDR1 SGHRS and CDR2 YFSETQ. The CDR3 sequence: CASSLVTSGSRDTQYF. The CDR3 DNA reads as TGCGCCAGCAGCTTGGTGACTAGCGGGAGCAGGGATACGCAGTATTTT.

This CDR3 is CAISESSGVSSYEQYF. DNA for the CDR3: TGTGCCATCAGTGAGTCCAGCGGGGTGAGCTCCTACGAGCAGTACTTC. This chain joins TRBV10-3 and TRBJ2-7, with TRBD2 matching 7 bases. V lost 0 bases and J lost 0; bases outside the gene matches: 5. Germline loops: CDR1 ENHRY, CDR2 SYGVKD. This CDR3 is 16 amino acids long.

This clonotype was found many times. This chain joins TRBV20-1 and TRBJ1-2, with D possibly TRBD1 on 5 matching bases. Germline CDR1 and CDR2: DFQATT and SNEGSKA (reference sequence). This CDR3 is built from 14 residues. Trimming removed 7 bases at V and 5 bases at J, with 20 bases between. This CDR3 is CSVDVRGGLYGYTF. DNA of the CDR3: TGCAGTGTTGATGTACGGGGGGGATTATATGGCTACACCTTC.

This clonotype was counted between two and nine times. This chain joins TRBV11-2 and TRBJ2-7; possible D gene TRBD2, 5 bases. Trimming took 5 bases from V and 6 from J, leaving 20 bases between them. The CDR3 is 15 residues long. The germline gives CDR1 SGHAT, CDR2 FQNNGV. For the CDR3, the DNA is TGTGCCAGCAGCCCCTCGGGTCGGATAGAGGGCGAGCAGTACTTC. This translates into CASSPSGRIEGEQYF.

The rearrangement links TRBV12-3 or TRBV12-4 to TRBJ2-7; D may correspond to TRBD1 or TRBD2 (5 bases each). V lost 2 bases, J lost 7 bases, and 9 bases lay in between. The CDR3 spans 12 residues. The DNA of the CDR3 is TGTGCCAGCAGTTTATATGGGGGTGAGCAGTACTTC. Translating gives CASSLYGGEQYF.

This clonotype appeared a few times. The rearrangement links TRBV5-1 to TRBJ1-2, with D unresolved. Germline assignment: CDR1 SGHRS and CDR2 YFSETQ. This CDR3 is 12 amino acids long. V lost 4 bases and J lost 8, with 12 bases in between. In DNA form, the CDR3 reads TGCGCCAGCAGCGACCCGGTGGGGGGCTACACCTTC. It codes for CASSDPVGGYTF.

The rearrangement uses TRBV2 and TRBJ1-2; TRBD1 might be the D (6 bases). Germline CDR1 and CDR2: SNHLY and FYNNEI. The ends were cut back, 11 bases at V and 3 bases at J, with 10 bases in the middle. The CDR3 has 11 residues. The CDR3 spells CAPGQHYGYTF. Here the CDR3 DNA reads TGTGCCCCAGGACAGCACTATGGCTACACCTTC.

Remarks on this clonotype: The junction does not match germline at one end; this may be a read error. The CDR3 spells CASSQALTGYNGQFF. The CDR3 coding sequence is TGCGCCAGCAGCCAGGCCCTGACGGGTTACAATGGGCAGTTCTTC. V gene TRBV4-1 combines with J gene TRBJ2-1; D not certain. The CDR3 sequence is 15 residues long. Per germline, CDR1 MGHRA and CDR2 YSYEKL.

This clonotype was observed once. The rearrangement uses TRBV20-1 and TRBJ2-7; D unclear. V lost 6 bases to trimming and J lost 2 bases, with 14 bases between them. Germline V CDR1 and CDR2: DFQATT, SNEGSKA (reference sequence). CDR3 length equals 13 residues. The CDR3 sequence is CSASWQAAYEQYF. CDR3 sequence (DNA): TGCAGTGCGAGTTGGCAGGCAGCCTACGAGCAGTACTTC.

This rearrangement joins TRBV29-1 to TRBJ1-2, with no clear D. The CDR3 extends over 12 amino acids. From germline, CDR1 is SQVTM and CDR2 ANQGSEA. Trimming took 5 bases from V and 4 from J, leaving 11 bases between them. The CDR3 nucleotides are TGCAGCGTTCCCCGGGAGACCTATGGCTACACCTTC. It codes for CSVPRETYGYTF.

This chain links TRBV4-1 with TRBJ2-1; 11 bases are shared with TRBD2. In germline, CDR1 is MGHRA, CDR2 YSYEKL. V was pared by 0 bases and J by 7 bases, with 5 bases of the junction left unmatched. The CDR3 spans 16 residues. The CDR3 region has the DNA TGCGCCAGCAGCCAAGACTGGCTAGCGGGGGGAAATGAGCAGTTCTTC. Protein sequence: CASSQDWLAGGNEQFF.

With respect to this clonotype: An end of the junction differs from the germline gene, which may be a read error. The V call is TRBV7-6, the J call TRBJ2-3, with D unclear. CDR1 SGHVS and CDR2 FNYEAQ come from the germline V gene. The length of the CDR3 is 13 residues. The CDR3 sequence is CASSSDRTDTQYF. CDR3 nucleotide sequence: TGTGCTAGCAGCTCCGATCGTACAGATACGCAGTATTTT.

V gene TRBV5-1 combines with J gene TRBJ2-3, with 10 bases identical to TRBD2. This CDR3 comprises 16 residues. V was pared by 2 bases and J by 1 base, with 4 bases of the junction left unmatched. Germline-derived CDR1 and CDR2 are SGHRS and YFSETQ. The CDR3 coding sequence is TGCGCCAGCAGCTTCACCGGGACTAGCGGCACAGATACGCAGTATTTT. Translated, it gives CASSFTGTSGTDTQYF.

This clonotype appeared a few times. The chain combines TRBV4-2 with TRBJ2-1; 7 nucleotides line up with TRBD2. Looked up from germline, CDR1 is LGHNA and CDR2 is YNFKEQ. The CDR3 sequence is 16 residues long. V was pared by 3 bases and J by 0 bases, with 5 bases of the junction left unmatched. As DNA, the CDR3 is TGTGCCAGCAGCCAGGAACTAGCGCTCTCCTACAATGAGCAGTTCTTC. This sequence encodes CASSQELALSYNEQFF.

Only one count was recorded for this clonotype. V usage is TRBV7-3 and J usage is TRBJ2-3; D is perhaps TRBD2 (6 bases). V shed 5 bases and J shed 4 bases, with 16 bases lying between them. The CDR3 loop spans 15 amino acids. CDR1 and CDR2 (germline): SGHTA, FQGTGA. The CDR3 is CASSPLPSAPDTQYF. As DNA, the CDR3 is TGTGCCAGCAGCCCCCTGCCTAGCGCCCCAGATACGCAGTATTTT.

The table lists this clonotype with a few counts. Here the CDR3 DNA reads TGTGCCAGCAGTTTTAGTATAGGTGGGGCGCCAAGGCGTGGGGCCAACGTCCTGACTTTC. It specifies CASSFSIGGAPRRGANVLTF. This chain connects TRBV27 to TRBJ2-6; weak D call: TRBD1 (5 bases). The CDR3 consists of 20 residues. Trimming removed 3 bases from V and 3 bases from J, with 24 bases in between. Germline CDR1 and CDR2: MNHEY and SMNVEV (reference sequence).

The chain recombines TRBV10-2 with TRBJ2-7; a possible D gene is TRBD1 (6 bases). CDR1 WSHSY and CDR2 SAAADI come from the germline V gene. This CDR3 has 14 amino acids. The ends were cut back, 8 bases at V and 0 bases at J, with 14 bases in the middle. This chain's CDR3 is CASRTVTSSYEQYF. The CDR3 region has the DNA TGCGCCAGCCGGACAGTAACTTCCTCCTACGAGCAGTACTTC.

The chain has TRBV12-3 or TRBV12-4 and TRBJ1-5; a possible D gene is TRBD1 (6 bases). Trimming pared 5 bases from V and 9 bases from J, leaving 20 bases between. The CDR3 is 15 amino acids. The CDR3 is CASSGNRALGGPQHF. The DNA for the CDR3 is TGTGCCAGCAGTGGTAACAGGGCCCTGGGGGGGCCCCAGCATTTT.

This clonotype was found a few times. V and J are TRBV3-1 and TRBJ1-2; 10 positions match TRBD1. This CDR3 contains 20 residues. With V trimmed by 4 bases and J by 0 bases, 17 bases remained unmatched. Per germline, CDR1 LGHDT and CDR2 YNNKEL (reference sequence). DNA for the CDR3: TGTGCCAGCAGCCCTCTTCCCGTCGCGGGACAGGGGATGCCTAACTATGGCTACACCTTC. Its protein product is CASSPLPVAGQGMPNYGYTF.

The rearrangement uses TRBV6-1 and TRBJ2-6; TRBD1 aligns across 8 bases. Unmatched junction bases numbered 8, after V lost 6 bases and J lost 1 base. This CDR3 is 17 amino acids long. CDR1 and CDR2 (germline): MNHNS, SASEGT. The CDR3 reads CASSAGQGLSGANVLTF. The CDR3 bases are TGTGCCAGCAGCGCAGGACAGGGATTGTCTGGGGCCAACGTCCTGACTTTC.

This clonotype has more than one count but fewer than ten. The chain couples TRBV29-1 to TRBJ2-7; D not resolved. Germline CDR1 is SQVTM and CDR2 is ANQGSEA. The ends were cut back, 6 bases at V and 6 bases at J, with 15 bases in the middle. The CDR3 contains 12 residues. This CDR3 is CSVSGSLLEQYF. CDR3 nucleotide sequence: TGCAGCGTATCCGGTAGCCTCCTCGAGCAGTACTTC.

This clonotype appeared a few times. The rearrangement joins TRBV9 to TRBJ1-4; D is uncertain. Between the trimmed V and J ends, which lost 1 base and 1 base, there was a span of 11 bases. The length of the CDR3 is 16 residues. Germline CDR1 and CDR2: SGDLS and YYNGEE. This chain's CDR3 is CASSVRPQGTNEKLFF. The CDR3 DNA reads TGTGCCAGCAGCGTAAGGCCCCAAGGAACTAATGAAAAACTGTTTTTT.

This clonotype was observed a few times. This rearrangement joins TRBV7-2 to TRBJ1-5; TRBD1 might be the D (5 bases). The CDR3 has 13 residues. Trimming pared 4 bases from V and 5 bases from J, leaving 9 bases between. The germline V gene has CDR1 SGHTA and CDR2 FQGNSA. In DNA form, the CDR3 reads TGTGCCAGCAGCTCTATAGGGGATCAGCCCCAGCATTTT. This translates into CASSSIGDQPQHF.

The CDR3 region is CASSLFLLGSSYNEQFF. The CDR3 nucleotides read TGCGCCAGCAGCTTGTTCTTACTTGGGAGCTCCTACAATGAGCAGTTCTTC. This chain uses TRBV5-1 with TRBJ2-1; a weak D match, TRBD2 (5 bases). The CDR3 has 17 amino acids. Germline CDR1 is SGHRS and CDR2 is YFSETQ. Between the trimmed V and J ends, which lost 1 base and 0 bases, there was a span of 14 bases. The entire variable domain, with the rest obtained from reference TRBV5-1 and TRBJ2-1, is as follows: KAGVTQTPRYLIKTRGQQVTLSCSPISGHRSVSWYQQTPGQGLQFLFEYFSETQRNKGNFPGRFSGRQFSNSRSEMNVSTLELGDSALYLCASSLFLLGSSYNEQFFGPGTRLTVL.

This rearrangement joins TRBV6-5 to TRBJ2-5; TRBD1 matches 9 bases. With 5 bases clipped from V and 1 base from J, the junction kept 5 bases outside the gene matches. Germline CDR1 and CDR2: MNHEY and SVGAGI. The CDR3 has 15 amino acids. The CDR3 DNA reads TGTGCCAGCAGTCGACAGGGGGACCTCCAAGAGACCCAGTACTTC. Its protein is CASSRQGDLQETQYF.

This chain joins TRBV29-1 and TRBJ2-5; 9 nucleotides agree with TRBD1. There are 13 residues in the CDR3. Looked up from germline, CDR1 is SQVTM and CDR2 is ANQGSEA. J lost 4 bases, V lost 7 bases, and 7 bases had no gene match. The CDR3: CSALTGGGETQYF. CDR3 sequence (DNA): TGCAGCGCTCTGACAGGGGGTGGAGAGACCCAGTACTTC.